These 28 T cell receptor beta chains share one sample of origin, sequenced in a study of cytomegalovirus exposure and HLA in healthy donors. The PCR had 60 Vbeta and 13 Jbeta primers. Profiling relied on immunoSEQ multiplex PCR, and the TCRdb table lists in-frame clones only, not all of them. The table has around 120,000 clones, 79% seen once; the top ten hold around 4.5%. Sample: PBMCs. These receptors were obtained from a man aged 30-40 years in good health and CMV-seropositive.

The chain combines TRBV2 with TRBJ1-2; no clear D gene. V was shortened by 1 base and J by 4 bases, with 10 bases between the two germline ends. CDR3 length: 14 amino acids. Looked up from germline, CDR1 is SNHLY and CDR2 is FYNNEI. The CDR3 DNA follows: TGTGCCAGCAGTGAAGAGAGGGCGGGCTATGGCTACACCTTC. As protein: CASSEERAGYGYTF.

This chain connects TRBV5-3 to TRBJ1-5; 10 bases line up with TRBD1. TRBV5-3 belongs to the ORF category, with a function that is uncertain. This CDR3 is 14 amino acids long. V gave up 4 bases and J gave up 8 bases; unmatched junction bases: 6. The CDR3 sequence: CARSLGQGRKPQHF. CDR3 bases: TGTGCCAGAAGCCTGGGACAGGGGCGCAAGCCCCAGCATTTT.

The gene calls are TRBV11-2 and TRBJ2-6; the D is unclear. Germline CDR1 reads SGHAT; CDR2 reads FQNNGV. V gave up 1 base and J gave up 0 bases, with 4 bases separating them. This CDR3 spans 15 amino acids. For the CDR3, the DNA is TGTGCCAGCAGCTTAGCCCTCTCTGGGGCCAACGTCCTGACTTTC. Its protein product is CASSLALSGANVLTF.

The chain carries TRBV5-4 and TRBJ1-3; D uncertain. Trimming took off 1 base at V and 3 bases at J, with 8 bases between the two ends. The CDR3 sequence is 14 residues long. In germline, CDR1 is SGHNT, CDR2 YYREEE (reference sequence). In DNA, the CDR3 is TGTGCCAGCAGCTTGTGGAGGGATGGAAACACCATATATTTT. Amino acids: CASSLWRDGNTIYF.

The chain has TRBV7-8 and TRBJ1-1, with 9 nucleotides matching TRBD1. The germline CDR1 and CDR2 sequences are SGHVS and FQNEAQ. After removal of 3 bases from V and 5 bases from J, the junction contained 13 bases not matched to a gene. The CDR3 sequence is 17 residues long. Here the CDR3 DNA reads TGTGCCAGCAGCTTGGGAGAGCGGACAGGGGTGGAGACTGAAGCTTTCTTT. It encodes CASSLGERTGVETEAFF. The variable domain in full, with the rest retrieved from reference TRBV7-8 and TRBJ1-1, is GAGVSQSPRYKVAKRGQDVALRCDPISGHVSLFWYQQALGQGPEFLTYFQNEAQLDKSGLPSDRFFAERPEGSVSTLKIQRTQQEDSAVYLCASSLGERTGVETEAFFGQGTRLTVV.

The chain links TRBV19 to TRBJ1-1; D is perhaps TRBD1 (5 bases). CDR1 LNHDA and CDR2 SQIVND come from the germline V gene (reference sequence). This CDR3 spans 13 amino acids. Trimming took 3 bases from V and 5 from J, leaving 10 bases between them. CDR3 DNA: TGTGCCAGTAGTATCTACCGGGGGACTGAAGCTTTCTTT. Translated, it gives CASSIYRGTEAFF.

CDR3 loop: CASSQAGLAGVAGELFF. For the CDR3, the DNA is TGTGCCAGCAGCCAAGCTGGACTAGCGGGAGTTGCCGGGGAGCTGTTTTTT. The genes are TRBV4-2 and TRBJ2-2; 13 bases map to TRBD2. The J segment lost 6 bases and the V segment lost 1 base, leaving 5 bases of the junction unmatched. The CDR3 contains 17 residues. Germline V lookup: CDR1 LGHNA, CDR2 YNFKEQ.

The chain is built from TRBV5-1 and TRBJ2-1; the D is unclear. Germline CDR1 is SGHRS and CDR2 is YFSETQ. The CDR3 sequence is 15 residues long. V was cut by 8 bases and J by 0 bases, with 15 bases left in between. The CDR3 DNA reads TGCGCCAGTACTACAACAATCAGCTCCTACAATGAGCAGTTCTTC. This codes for CASTTTISSYNEQFF.

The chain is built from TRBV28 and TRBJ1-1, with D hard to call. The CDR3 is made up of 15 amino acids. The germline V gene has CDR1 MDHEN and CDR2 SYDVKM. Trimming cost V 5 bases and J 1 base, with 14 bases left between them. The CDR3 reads CASSPWRAWNTEAFF. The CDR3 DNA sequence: TGTGCCAGCAGTCCGTGGCGGGCCTGGAACACTGAAGCTTTCTTT.

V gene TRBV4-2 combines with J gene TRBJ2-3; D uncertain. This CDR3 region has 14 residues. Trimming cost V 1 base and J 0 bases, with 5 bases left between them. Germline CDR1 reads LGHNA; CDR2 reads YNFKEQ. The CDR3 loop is CASSQVTSTDTQYF. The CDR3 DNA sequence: TGTGCCAGCAGCCAAGTAACTAGCACAGATACGCAGTATTTT.

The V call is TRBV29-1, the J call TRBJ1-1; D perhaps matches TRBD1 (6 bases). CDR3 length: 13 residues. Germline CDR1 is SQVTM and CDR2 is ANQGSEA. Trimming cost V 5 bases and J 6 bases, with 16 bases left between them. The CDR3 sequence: CSVTGMFNPEAFF. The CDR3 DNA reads TGCAGCGTTACAGGGATGTTTAACCCTGAAGCTTTCTTT.

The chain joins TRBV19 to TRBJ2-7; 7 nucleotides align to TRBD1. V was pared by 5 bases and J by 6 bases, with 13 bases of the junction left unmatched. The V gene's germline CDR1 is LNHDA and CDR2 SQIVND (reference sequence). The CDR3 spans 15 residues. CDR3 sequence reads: CASSPRDREMLEQYF. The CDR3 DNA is TGTGCCAGTAGTCCCCGCGACAGGGAGATGCTCGAGCAGTACTTC. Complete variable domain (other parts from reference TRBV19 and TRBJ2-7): DGGITQSPKYLFRKEGQNVTLSCEQNLNHDAMYWYRQDPGQGLRLIYYSQIVNDFQKGDIAEGYSVSREKKESFPLTVTSAQKNPTAFYLCASSPRDREMLEQYFGPGTRLTVT.

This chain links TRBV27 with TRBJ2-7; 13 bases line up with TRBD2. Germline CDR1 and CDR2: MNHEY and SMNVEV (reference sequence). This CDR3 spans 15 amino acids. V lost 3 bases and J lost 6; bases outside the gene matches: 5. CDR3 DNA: TGTGCCAGCAGTTTGCGACTAGCGGGAGGAATCGAGCAGTACTTC. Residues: CASSLRLAGGIEQYF.

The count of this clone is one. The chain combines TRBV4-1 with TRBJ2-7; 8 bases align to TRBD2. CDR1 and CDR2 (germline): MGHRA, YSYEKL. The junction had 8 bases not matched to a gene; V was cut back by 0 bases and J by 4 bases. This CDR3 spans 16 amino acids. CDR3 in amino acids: CASSQDGSGTQYEQYF. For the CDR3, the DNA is TGCGCCAGCAGCCAAGATGGTAGCGGGACCCAGTACGAGCAGTACTTC.

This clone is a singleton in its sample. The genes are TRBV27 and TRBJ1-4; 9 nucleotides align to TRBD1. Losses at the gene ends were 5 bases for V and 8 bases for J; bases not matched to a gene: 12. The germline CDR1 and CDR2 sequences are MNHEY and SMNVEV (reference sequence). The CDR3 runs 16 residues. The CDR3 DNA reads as TGTGCCAGCAGTATACAATGGACAGGGGCAGGGGAAAAACTGTTTTTT. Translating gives CASSIQWTGAGEKLFF. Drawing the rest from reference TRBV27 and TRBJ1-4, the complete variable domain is EAQVTQNPRYLITVTGKKLTVTCSQNMNHEYMSWYRQDPGLGLRQIYYSMNVEVTDKGDVPEGYKVSRKEKRNFPLILESPSPNQTSLYFCASSIQWTGAGEKLFFGSGTQLSVL.

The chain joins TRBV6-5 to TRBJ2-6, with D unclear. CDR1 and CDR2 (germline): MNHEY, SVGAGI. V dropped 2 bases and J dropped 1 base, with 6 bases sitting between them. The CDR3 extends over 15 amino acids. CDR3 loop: CASSYLTSGANVLTF. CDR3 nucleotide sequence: TGTGCCAGCAGTTACCTCACATCTGGGGCCAACGTCCTGACTTTC.

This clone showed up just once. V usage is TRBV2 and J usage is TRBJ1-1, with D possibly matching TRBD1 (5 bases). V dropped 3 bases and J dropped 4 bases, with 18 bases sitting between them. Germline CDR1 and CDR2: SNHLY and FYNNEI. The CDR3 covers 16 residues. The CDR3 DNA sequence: TGTGCCAGCAGTGAGCCGGCAGGGTGGGGTCGCACTGAAGCTTTCTTT. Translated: CASSEPAGWGRTEAFF.

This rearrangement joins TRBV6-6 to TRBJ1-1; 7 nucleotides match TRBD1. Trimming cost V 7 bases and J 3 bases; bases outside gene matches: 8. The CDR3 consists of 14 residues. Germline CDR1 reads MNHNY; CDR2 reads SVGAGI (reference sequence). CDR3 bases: TGTGCCAGCATTGAGACAGGGTCGGACACTGAAGCTTTCTTT. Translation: CASIETGSDTEAFF.

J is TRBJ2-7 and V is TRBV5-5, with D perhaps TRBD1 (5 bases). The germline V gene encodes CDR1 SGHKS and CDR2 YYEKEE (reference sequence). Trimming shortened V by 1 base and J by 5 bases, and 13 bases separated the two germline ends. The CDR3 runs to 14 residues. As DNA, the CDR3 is TGTGCCAGCAGCTTGCCCAGGGTAGTCCACGAGCAGTACTTC. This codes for CASSLPRVVHEQYF. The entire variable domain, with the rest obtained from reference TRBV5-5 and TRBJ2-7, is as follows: DAGVTQSPTHLIKTRGQQVTLRCSPISGHKSVSWYQQVLGQGPQFIFQYYEKEERGRGNFPDRFSARQFPNYSSELNVNALLLGDSALYLCASSLPRVVHEQYFGPGTRLTVT.

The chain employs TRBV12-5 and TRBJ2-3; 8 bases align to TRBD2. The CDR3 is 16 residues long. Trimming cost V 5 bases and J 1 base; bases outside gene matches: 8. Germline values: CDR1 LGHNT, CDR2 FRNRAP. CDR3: CASGPGLAGRTDTQYF. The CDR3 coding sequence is TGTGCTAGTGGTCCCGGGTTAGCGGGGCGCACAGATACGCAGTATTTT.

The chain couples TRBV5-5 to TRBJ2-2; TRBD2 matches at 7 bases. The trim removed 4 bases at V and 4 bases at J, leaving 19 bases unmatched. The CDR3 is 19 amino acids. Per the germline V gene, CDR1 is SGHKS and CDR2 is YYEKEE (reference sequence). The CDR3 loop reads CASSAIEGGRGLVTGELFF. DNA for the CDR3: TGTGCCAGCAGCGCAATCGAGGGAGGGCGGGGTTTGGTCACCGGGGAGCTGTTTTTT.

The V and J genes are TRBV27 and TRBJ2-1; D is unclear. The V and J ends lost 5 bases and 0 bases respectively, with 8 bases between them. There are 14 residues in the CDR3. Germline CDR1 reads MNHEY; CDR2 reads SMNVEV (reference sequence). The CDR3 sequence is CASSLYSSYNEQFF. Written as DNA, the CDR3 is TGTGCCAGCAGTCTCTATAGCTCCTACAATGAGCAGTTCTTC.

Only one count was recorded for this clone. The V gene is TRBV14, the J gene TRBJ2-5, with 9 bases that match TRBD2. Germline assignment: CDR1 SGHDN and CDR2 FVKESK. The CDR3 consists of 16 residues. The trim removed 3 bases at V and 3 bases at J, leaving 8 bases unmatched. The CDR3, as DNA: TGTGCCAGCAGCCACCTAAAGCGGGGGGTAAAAGAGACCCAGTACTTC. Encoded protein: CASSHLKRGVKETQYF.

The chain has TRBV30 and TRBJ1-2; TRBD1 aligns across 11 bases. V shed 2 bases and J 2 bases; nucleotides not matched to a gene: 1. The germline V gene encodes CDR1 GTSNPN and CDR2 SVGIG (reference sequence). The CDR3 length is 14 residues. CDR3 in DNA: TGTGCCTGGAGTAGGACAGGGGGCAACTATGGCTACACCTTC. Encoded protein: CAWSRTGGNYGYTF.

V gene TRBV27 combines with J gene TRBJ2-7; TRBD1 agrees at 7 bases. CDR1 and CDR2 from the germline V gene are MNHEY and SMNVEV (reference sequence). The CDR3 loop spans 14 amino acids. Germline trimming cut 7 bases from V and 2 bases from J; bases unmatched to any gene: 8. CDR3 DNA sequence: TGTGCCAGCAAAAAGGGGCAGGGGGCCTACGAGCAGTACTTC. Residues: CASKKGQGAYEQYF.

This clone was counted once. CDR3 residues: CASSIDRTGGSYEQYF. For the CDR3, the DNA is TGTGCCAGTAGTATAGATCGAACAGGGGGCTCCTACGAGCAGTACTTC. This chain uses TRBV19 with TRBJ2-5; TRBD1 aligns across 8 bases. The end of the DNA is better explained by TRBJ2-7, so the J call may be wrong. CDR1 and CDR2 from the germline V gene are LNHDA and SQIVND (reference sequence). The CDR3 loop spans 16 amino acids.

This chain's CDR3 is CSVVPLAGGLHRTDTQYF. The CDR3, as DNA: TGCAGCGTTGTCCCTCTAGCGGGGGGCCTCCACCGCACAGATACGCAGTATTTT. The J gene is TRBJ2-3, the V gene TRBV29-1; 11 bases match TRBD2. The CDR3 loop spans 18 amino acids. Germline trimming cut 4 bases from V and 1 base from J; bases unmatched to any gene: 13. In germline, CDR1 is SQVTM, CDR2 ANQGSEA.

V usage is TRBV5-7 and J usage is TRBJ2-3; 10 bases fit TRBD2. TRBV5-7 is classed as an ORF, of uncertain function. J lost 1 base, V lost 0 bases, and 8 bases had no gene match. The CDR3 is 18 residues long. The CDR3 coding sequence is TGTGCCAGCAGCTTGGTTAATAGAGGGACTAGCGGCACAGATACGCAGTATTTT. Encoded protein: CASSLVNRGTSGTDTQYF.